Each of the 14 T cell receptor beta chains below was sequenced from the same sample in a study of cytomegalovirus exposure and HLA in healthy donors. PCR employed 60 Vbeta and 13 Jbeta primers. Sequencing used immunoSEQ multiplex PCR; TCRdb keeps in-frame clones, though not all of them. The sample lists approximately 150,000 clones, around 84% occurring once. Sequenced material: PBMCs. The source is a man aged 30-40 years in good health and CMV-seropositive.

The V and J genes are TRBV6-1 and TRBJ1-1, with 8 bases that match TRBD1. The CDR3 is 17 amino acids. The germline gives CDR1 MNHNS, CDR2 SASEGT. The V gene end was trimmed by 1 base and the J gene end by 0 bases; junction bases not matched to a gene: 7. The CDR3 DNA is TGTGCCAGCAGTGAAGTCGCAGGGGGCGGCATGAACACTGAAGCTTTCTTT. Translating it yields CASSEVAGGGMNTEAFF.

The chain combines TRBV10-3 with TRBJ2-3, with 8 bases that match TRBD1. With V trimmed by 6 bases and J by 9 bases, 14 bases remained unmatched. The CDR3 runs to 15 residues. CDR1 and CDR2 (germline): ENHRY, SYGVKD. As DNA, the CDR3 is TGTGCCATCAGCCGTATCGACAGGGGCCGCCCCACGCAGTATTTT. It encodes CAISRIDRGRPTQYF.

This clone showed up just once. The chain has TRBV6-5 and TRBJ1-2; 9 bases are shared with TRBD1. From germline, CDR1 is MNHEY and CDR2 SVGAGI. This CDR3 has 16 residues. J lost 2 bases, V lost 4 bases, and 8 bases had no gene match. CDR3 DNA sequence: TGTGCCAGCAGTTTCCCCGACAGGGGGAAGAACTATGGCTACACCTTC. Translation gives CASSFPDRGKNYGYTF.

CDR3 sequence (DNA): TGTGCCAGCAGTCTCACAGGGGATGTCTTTGGTGAGCAGTTCTTC. Translated, it gives CASSLTGDVFGEQFF. The chain carries TRBV7-3 and TRBJ2-1, with 7 positions matching TRBD1. With V trimmed by 6 bases and J by 9 bases, 14 bases remained unmatched. Germline values: CDR1 SGHTA, CDR2 FQGTGA. The CDR3 sequence is 15 residues long.

This rearrangement joins TRBV15 to TRBJ2-7; the match to TRBD2 covers 8 bases. The germline CDR1 and CDR2 sequences are LNHNV and YYDKDF (reference sequence). The junction had 11 bases not matched to a gene; V was cut back by 8 bases and J by 2 bases. The CDR3 has 15 residues. The CDR3: CATLRKAGGPYEQYV. The CDR3 bases are TGTGCCACCTTGCGGAAGGCGGGGGGCCCCTACGAGCAGTACGTC.

The rearrangement links TRBV19 to TRBJ2-3; D ambiguous. This CDR3 comprises 15 residues. The germline CDR1 and CDR2 sequences are LNHDA and SQIVND (reference sequence). V lost 1 base, J lost 1 base, and 9 bases lay in between. CDR3 residues: CASSIGFSGTDTQYF. In DNA form, the CDR3 reads TGTGCCAGTAGTATAGGGTTTTCGGGCACAGATACGCAGTATTTT.

The rearrangement links TRBV7-9 to TRBJ1-2; D call uncertain. V was cut by 5 bases and J by 6 bases, with 13 bases left in between. The CDR3 runs 13 residues. CDR1 and CDR2 from the germline V gene are SEHNR and FQNEAQ (reference sequence). The CDR3 DNA sequence: TGTGCCAGCAGCGCGGGATTGTGGGATGGCTACACCTTC. This sequence encodes CASSAGLWDGYTF.

This clone has more than one count but fewer than ten. This sequence joins TRBV11-3 and TRBJ2-2; 8 bases are shared with TRBD1. CDR3 length equals 13 residues. V trimming: 4 bases; J trimming: 5 bases; junction bases outside the gene matches: 0. Germline CDR1 and CDR2: SGHNT and YENEEA. CDR3 nucleotide sequence: TGTGCCAGCAGCTGGACAGGGACCGGGGAGCTGTTTTTT. Protein product: CASSWTGTGELFF.

J is TRBJ2-7 and V is TRBV7-2; D gene ambiguous. This CDR3 spans 16 amino acids. The ends were cut back, 3 bases at V and 2 bases at J, with 17 bases in the middle. From germline, CDR1 is SGHTA and CDR2 FQGNSA. In nucleotides, the CDR3 is TGTGCCAGCAGCTTCCCCGAGTTGACAAATACCTACGAGCAGTACTTC. Its translation: CASSFPELTNTYEQYF.

CDR3 DNA: TGTGCCACCAGCAGAGATCCGGGACTTGGGGCATACAATGAGCAGTTCTTC. Protein sequence: CATSRDPGLGAYNEQFF. The chain combines TRBV15 with TRBJ2-1; maybe TRBD2 (6 bases). Germline loops: CDR1 LNHNV, CDR2 YYDKDF (reference sequence). V was clipped by 0 bases and J by 4 bases, with 16 bases between them. This CDR3 is 17 amino acids long.

The chain is built from TRBV5-1 and TRBJ2-1; perhaps TRBD2 as D (6 bases). V was trimmed by 2 bases and J by 2 bases, leaving 8 bases between them. Germline V gene data show CDR1 as SGHRS and CDR2 as YFSETQ. The CDR3 sequence is 14 residues long. The CDR3: CASSFTGAYNEQFF. DNA for the CDR3: TGCGCCAGCAGCTTCACGGGAGCCTACAATGAGCAGTTCTTC.

This clone has just a few counts. The rearrangement joins TRBV11-2 to TRBJ1-1; 8 nucleotides align to TRBD1. After removal of 5 bases from V and 3 bases from J, the junction contained 5 bases not matched to a gene. The length of the CDR3 is 14 residues. CDR1 is SGHAT and CDR2 is FQNNGV in the germline V gene. The CDR3 DNA follows: TGTGCCAGCAGCAACAGGGGGTCGGACACTGAAGCTTTCTTT. Its protein is CASSNRGSDTEAFF. Filled out from reference TRBV11-2 and TRBJ1-1, the complete variable domain reads EAGVAQSPRYKIIEKRQSVAFWCNPISGHATLYWYQQILGQGPKLLIQFQNNGVVDDSQLPKDRFSAERLKGVDSTLKIQPAKLEDSAVYLCASSNRGSDTEAFFGQGTRLTVV.

The chain uses TRBV5-6 and TRBJ2-7; a possible D gene is TRBD1 (5 bases). The V end was cut by 5 bases, the J end by 6 bases, with 18 bases between. The CDR3 has 14 residues. Per germline, CDR1 SGHDT and CDR2 YYEEEE. This chain's CDR3 is CASSLSGSPGEQYV. The DNA of the CDR3 is TGTGCCAGCAGTCTTTCAGGGTCCCCGGGCGAGCAGTACGTC.

This clone has just one count. This sequence joins TRBV7-9 and TRBJ1-4; tentative D call: TRBD1 (6 bases). The CDR3 consists of 12 residues. With 3 bases removed from V and 8 bases from J, the gap between germline ends came to 7 bases. Germline CDR1 and CDR2: SEHNR and FQNEAQ (reference sequence). The CDR3 region has the DNA TGTGCCAGCAGCTTCGGACAGGAAAAACTGTTTTTT. Amino acid sequence: CASSFGQEKLFF.